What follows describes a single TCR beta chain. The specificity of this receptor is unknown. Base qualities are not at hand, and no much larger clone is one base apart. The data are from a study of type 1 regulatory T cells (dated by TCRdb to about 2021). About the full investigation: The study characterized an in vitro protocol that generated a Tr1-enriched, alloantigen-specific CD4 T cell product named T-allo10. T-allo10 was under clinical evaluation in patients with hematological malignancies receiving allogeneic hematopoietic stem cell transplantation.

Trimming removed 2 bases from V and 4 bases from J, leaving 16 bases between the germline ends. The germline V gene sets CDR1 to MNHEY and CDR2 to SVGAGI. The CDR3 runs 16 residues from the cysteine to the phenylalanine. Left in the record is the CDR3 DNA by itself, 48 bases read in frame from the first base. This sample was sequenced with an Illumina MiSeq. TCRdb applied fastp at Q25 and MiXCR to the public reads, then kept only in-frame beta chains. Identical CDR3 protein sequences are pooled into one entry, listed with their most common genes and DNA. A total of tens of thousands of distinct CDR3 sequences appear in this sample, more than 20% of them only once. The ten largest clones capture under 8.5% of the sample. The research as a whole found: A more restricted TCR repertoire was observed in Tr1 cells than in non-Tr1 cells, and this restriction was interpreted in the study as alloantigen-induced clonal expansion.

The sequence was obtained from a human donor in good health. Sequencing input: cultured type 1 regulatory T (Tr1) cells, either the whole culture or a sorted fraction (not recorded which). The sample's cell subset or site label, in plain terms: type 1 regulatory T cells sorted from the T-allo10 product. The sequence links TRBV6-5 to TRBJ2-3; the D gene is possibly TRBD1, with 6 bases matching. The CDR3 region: CASSYGHGSGADTQYF. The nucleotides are TGTGCCAGCAGTTACGGGCACGGCTCAGGGGCAGATACGCAGTATTTT.